Listed below are T cell receptor beta chains from one sample, sequenced in a study of spatial heterogeneity in lung cancer. MiXCR, run by TCRdb on the 5' RACE reads, gives a single entry per CDR3 protein. The sample carries some 80,000 distinct CDR3 sequences, 8% recorded once. The source was PBMCs, collected at surgery. The receptors stem from a male donor with early-stage non-small cell lung cancer. Both conserved end residues are part of each CDR3. Fields, in order: J gene, D gene, V gene, clone size, CDR3 protein, CDR3 DNA. The D gene is left open where the match is weak. Some rows mark clone size as missing; the rest say once, few, many or name a class of expanded clone.

j_call: TRBJ2-2
d_call: TRBD2
v_call: TRBV10-3
clone_size: -
cdr3_aa: CAISDSLAGMTGELFF
cdr3_nt: TGTGCCATCAGTGATTCGCTAGCGGGAATGACCGGGGAGCTGTTTTTT

j_call: TRBJ1-1
d_call: TRBD1
v_call: TRBV18
clone_size: few
cdr3_aa: CASSRQGWNTEAFF
cdr3_nt: TGTGCCAGCTCAAGACAGGGCTGGAACACTGAAGCTTTCTTT

j_call: TRBJ2-3
d_call: TRBD2
v_call: TRBV5-1
clone_size: -
cdr3_aa: CASSVGLAGSSTDTQYF
cdr3_nt: TGCGCCAGCAGCGTGGGACTAGCGGGTTCTAGCACAGATACGCAGTATTTT

j_call: TRBJ2-1
d_call: -
v_call: TRBV7-2
clone_size: -
cdr3_aa: CASSPIIRGDEQFF
cdr3_nt: TGTGCCAGCAGCCCGATCATTCGGGGCGATGAGCAGTTCTTC

j_call: TRBJ2-1
d_call: TRBD2
v_call: TRBV5-1
clone_size: many
cdr3_aa: CASSFMPSGRAYNEQFF
cdr3_nt: TGCGCCAGCAGCTTCATGCCCAGCGGGAGGGCCTACAATGAGCAGTTCTTC

j_call: TRBJ2-5
d_call: -
v_call: TRBV4-1
clone_size: -
cdr3_aa: CASSPGSGPEETQYF
cdr3_nt: TGCGCCAGCAGCCCGGGATCAGGACCCGAAGAGACCCAGTACTTC

j_call: TRBJ2-7
d_call: TRBD1
v_call: TRBV5-1
clone_size: -
cdr3_aa: CASSLGTASYEQYF
cdr3_nt: TGCGCCAGCAGCTTAGGGACAGCCTCCTACGAGCAGTACTTC

j_call: TRBJ1-1
d_call: TRBD1
v_call: TRBV7-2
clone_size: -
cdr3_aa: CASSLDRMNTEAFF
cdr3_nt: TGTGCCAGCAGCTTGGACAGGATGAACACTGAAGCTTTCTTT

j_call: TRBJ2-5
d_call: -
v_call: TRBV4-1
clone_size: -
cdr3_aa: CASSHPLGETQYF
cdr3_nt: TGCGCCAGCAGCCATCCTCTCGGGGAGACCCAGTACTTC

j_call: TRBJ1-1
d_call: -
v_call: TRBV7-6
clone_size: few
cdr3_aa: CASSPAATGITEAFF
cdr3_nt: TGTGCCAGCAGCCCCGCCGCTACAGGGATCACTGAAGCTTTCTTT

j_call: TRBJ1-5
d_call: -
v_call: TRBV12-3/TRBV12-4
clone_size: many
cdr3_aa: CASSLAPNQPQHF
cdr3_nt: TGTGCCAGCAGCCTTGCACCCAATCAGCCCCAGCATTTT

j_call: TRBJ1-1
d_call: TRBD1
v_call: TRBV9
clone_size: few
cdr3_aa: CASSARGQLNTEAFF
cdr3_nt: TGTGCCAGCAGCGCCAGGGGACAGCTGAACACTGAAGCTTTCTTT

j_call: TRBJ1-1
d_call: -
v_call: TRBV4-2
clone_size: many
cdr3_aa: CASSQDWRTNTEAFF
cdr3_nt: TGTGCCAGCAGCCAAGATTGGAGAACGAACACTGAAGCTTTCTTT

j_call: TRBJ2-3
d_call: -
v_call: TRBV7-2
clone_size: many
cdr3_aa: CASSLGRLVLTDTQYF
cdr3_nt: TGTGCCAGCAGCTTAGGTCGGCTAGTGCTCACAGATACGCAGTATTTT

j_call: TRBJ2-7
d_call: -
v_call: TRBV27
clone_size: many
cdr3_aa: CASSPRLALYEQYF
cdr3_nt: TGTGCCAGCAGTCCCCGGCTAGCGCTCTACGAGCAGTACTTC

j_call: TRBJ1-1
d_call: -
v_call: TRBV5-1
clone_size: -
cdr3_aa: CASSLTGWRDPEAFF
cdr3_nt: TGCGCCAGCAGCTTGACAGGATGGAGGGACCCTGAAGCTTTCTTT